The next 27 T cell receptor beta chains were all read from a single sample in a study of metastatic and nonmetastatic thyroid tumors. TCRdb re-called the PCR reads with MiXCR. Of fewer than 100,000 clones in the sample, more than 13% were seen once. Prior to thyroid surgery, none of the patients had received any treatment. The sample consisted of blood. These receptors all come from a female donor with papillary thyroid cancer or a benign thyroid nodule (not recorded which). Some clones in this sample may be carry-over from other donors' samples.

This clone was seen a handful of times. The chain recombines TRBV20-1 with TRBJ2-3; 7 bases are shared with TRBD1. This CDR3 contains 13 residues. Unmatched junction bases numbered 8, after V lost 7 bases and J lost 4 bases. CDR1 and CDR2 (germline): DFQATT, SNEGSKA (reference sequence). CDR3 coding DNA: TGCAGTGACCCGACAGGGTTCGCAGATACGCAGTATTTT. Translated, it gives CSDPTGFADTQYF.

This clone has a count of ten or more. This chain connects TRBV6-6 to TRBJ1-6, with D tentatively TRBD1 (5 bases). In germline, CDR1 is MNHNY, CDR2 SVGAGI (reference sequence). The CDR3 covers 21 residues. V shed 5 bases and J shed 0 bases, with 26 bases lying between them. Written as DNA, the CDR3 is TGTGCCAGCAGTACCCCATCTGACAGCGGCAGAAACAGCTCCTATAATTCACCCCTCCACTTT. As protein: CASSTPSDSGRNSSYNSPLHF.

This clone has at least ten counts. This chain connects TRBV5-1 to TRBJ2-7, with 7 nucleotides matching TRBD2. The CDR3 totals 13 residues. Germline V CDR1 and CDR2: SGHRS, YFSETQ. Unmatched junction bases numbered 3, after V lost 0 bases and J lost 6 bases. CDR3 coding DNA: TGCGCCAGCAGCTTGGCCGGGAGGTCCGAGCAGTACTTC. Encoded protein: CASSLAGRSEQYF.

This clone was seen repeatedly, ten times or more. V gene TRBV15 combines with J gene TRBJ2-7, with a weak D call TRBD1 (5 bases). The CDR3 has 18 residues. Germline V gene lookup returns CDR1 LNHNV and CDR2 YYDKDF (reference sequence). V was trimmed by 0 bases and J by 2 bases, leaving 20 bases between them. Here the CDR3 DNA reads TGTGCCACCAGCAGAGATCGGGTTGGCAGGGAAACCCCCTACGAGCAGTACTTC. Protein: CATSRDRVGRETPYEQYF.

The rearrangement joins TRBV13 to TRBJ1-1; D is undetermined. CDR3 size: 12 residues. Germline CDR1 PRHDT, CDR2 FYEKMQ (reference sequence). V dropped 3 bases and J dropped 4 bases, with 6 bases sitting between them. Here the CDR3 DNA reads TGTGCCAGCAGCTTCGCGCTCACTGAAGCTTTCTTT. Protein: CASSFALTEAFF.

As to this clone: At one boundary the junction diverges from the germline segment, which might be a read error. The gene calls are TRBV28 and TRBJ1-2; no definite D call. The germline CDR1 and CDR2 sequences are MDHEN and SYDVKM. This CDR3 contains 14 residues. The CDR3: CASSPGTGNYAYTF. CDR3 nucleotides: TGTGCCAGCAGCCCCGGTACGGGTAACTATGCCTACACCTTC.

This clone came up many times. This sequence joins TRBV6-1 and TRBJ1-1; the match to TRBD1 covers 7 bases. Unmatched junction bases numbered 5, after V lost 5 bases and J lost 2 bases. This CDR3 spans 14 amino acids. CDR1 and CDR2 from the germline V gene are MNHNS and SASEGT. The CDR3 sequence is CASSSRDSNTEAFF. In DNA, the CDR3 is TGTGCCAGCAGTTCCCGGGACAGCAACACTGAAGCTTTCTTT.

This clone occurred many times. The chain couples TRBV28 to TRBJ2-7, with 9 bases fitting TRBD1. The CDR3 runs to 13 residues. Germline CDR1 and CDR2: MDHEN and SYDVKM. J was trimmed by 6 bases and V by 6 bases; bases with no gene match: 6. CDR3 bases: TGTGCCAGCAGAGGGACAGGGAGTACCGAGCAGTACTTC. It specifies CASRGTGSTEQYF.

This clone was recorded a few times. The genes are TRBV7-9 and TRBJ2-3; D is unresolved. Trimming left V 1 base short and J 9 bases short, with 8 bases between. The CDR3 covers 12 residues. Per germline, CDR1 SEHNR and CDR2 FQNEAQ (reference sequence). CDR3 in amino acids: CASSLGSVTQYF. CDR3 DNA sequence: TGTGCCAGCAGCTTAGGGAGTGTCACGCAGTATTTT.

This chain connects TRBV18 to TRBJ1-2, with no clear D. The CDR3 consists of 15 residues. Germline V gene data show CDR1 as KGHSH and CDR2 as LQKENI. Trimming removed 2 bases at V and 3 bases at J, with 13 bases between. The CDR3 bases are TGTGCCAGCTCACCAGGTGTTGGGCCGGACTATGGCTACACCTTC. This gives the protein CASSPGVGPDYGYTF.

The CDR3, as DNA: TGTGCCAGACGGGAGGGGAAATACGAGCAGTACTTC. Residues: CARREGKYEQYF. This sequence joins TRBV27 and TRBJ2-7; 8 bases match TRBD2. The CDR3 loop spans 12 amino acids. Trimming took 9 bases from V and 4 from J; bases not matched to a gene: 5. The V gene's germline CDR1 is MNHEY and CDR2 SMNVEV (reference sequence).

The sample holds many counts of this clone. The chain is built from TRBV12-5 and TRBJ1-1, with 9 bases identical to TRBD1. In germline, CDR1 is LGHNT, CDR2 FRNRAP. The junction had 7 bases not matched to a gene; V was cut back by 6 bases and J by 11 bases. This CDR3 region has 12 residues. CDR3 in amino acids: CASGLGQGNAFF. CDR3 nucleotides: TGTGCTAGTGGCCTCGGACAGGGGAACGCTTTCTTT.

This clone occurred many times. The chain has TRBV18 and TRBJ2-3; 11 positions match TRBD2. The CDR3 sequence is 15 residues long. Trimming took 2 bases from V and 5 from J; bases not matched to a gene: 3. Per germline, CDR1 KGHSH and CDR2 LQKENI. In DNA, the CDR3 is TGTGCCAGCTCACCATATGGACTAGCGGGAGATACGCAGTATTTT. This codes for CASSPYGLAGDTQYF.

This clone was observed at least ten times. The CDR3 is CAIRDDQEKLFF. The CDR3 DNA reads as TGTGCCATCCGGGACGACCAGGAAAAACTGTTTTTT. The J gene is TRBJ1-4, the V gene TRBV2; D may be TRBD1 (5 bases). Germline V gene lookup returns CDR1 SNHLY and CDR2 FYNNEI. The CDR3 is 12 amino acids. V lost 10 bases to trimming and J lost 8 bases, with 14 bases between them.

With regard to this clone: It may be a read error: a sequence one base away is much more abundant. The chain couples TRBV9 to TRBJ1-1; a possible D gene is TRBD1 (5 bases). Germline CDR1 SGDLS, CDR2 YYNGEE. This CDR3 region has 16 residues. With 0 bases removed from V and 4 bases from J, the gap between germline ends came to 16 bases. DNA of the CDR3: TGTGCCAGCAGCGTAGCGCCCGACAGTTTGGCCACTGAAGCTTTCTTT. Amino acids: CASSVAPDSLATEAFF.

Ten or more counts support this clone. V and J are TRBV5-6 and TRBJ2-7, with a weak D call TRBD2 (5 bases). The CDR3 sequence is 14 residues long. Trimming took off 2 bases at V and 2 bases at J, with 11 bases between the two ends. Germline loops: CDR1 SGHDT, CDR2 YYEEEE. CDR3 region: CASSFGDGAYEQYF. CDR3 bases: TGTGCCAGCAGCTTCGGGGATGGGGCCTACGAGCAGTACTTC.

This clone came up many times. The gene calls are TRBV20-1 and TRBJ2-7; D might be TRBD2 (5 bases). Trimming took off 5 bases at V and 3 bases at J, with 5 bases between the two ends. This CDR3 has 10 amino acids. CDR1 is DFQATT, CDR2 SNEGSKA, per germline (reference sequence). The CDR3 loop is CSARDYEQYF. DNA of the CDR3: TGCAGTGCTCGGGACTACGAGCAGTACTTC.

The chain employs TRBV9 and TRBJ2-3; TRBD2 agrees at 10 bases. CDR1 and CDR2 from the germline V gene are SGDLS and YYNGEE. The CDR3 covers 15 residues. The trim removed 0 bases at V and 4 bases at J, leaving 2 bases unmatched. CDR3 sequence reads: CASSVGSGGPDTQYF. In DNA form, the CDR3 reads TGTGCCAGCAGCGTAGGTAGCGGGGGGCCAGATACGCAGTATTTT.

In its sample, this clone was seen many times. This CDR3 is CASSLHENTEAFF. The CDR3 region has the DNA TGTGCCAGCAGCCTGCATGAGAACACTGAAGCTTTCTTT. This chain connects TRBV7-9 to TRBJ1-1; D is undetermined. CDR1 and CDR2 (germline): SEHNR, FQNEAQ (reference sequence). The CDR3 is made up of 13 amino acids. The V end lost 5 bases, the J end lost 1 base, and 8 bases lay between the germline ends.

This clone was seen repeatedly, ten times or more. The chain is built from TRBV7-2 and TRBJ2-1; D is tentatively TRBD1 or TRBD2 (5 bases each). Germline CDR1 reads SGHTA; CDR2 reads FQGNSA. V shed 7 bases and J shed 7 bases, with 14 bases lying between them. The CDR3 sequence is 13 residues long. DNA of the CDR3: TGTGCCAGCAAGTTCCAGGGCGGGAATGAGCAGTTCTTC. The encoded protein is CASKFQGGNEQFF.

There are a few counts of this clone. V and J are TRBV2 and TRBJ1-5, with D perhaps TRBD1 (6 bases). Looked up from germline, CDR1 is SNHLY and CDR2 is FYNNEI. V was pared by 0 bases and J by 4 bases, with 10 bases between. The CDR3 totals 15 residues. CDR3 in DNA: TGTGCCAGCAGTGAAGCGACAGGCACGAATCAGCCCCAGCATTTT. Translating it yields CASSEATGTNQPQHF.

This clone has a count of ten or more. Other nucleotide sequences from this sample produce the same CDR3. This rearrangement joins TRBV28 to TRBJ2-1; D is possibly TRBD1 (6 bases). The CDR3 contains 14 residues. In germline, CDR1 is MDHEN, CDR2 SYDVKM. V gave up 5 bases and J gave up 4 bases, with 12 bases separating them. The CDR3 coding sequence is TGTGCCAGCAGTCCCCATGACAGGTACAATGAGCAGTTCTTC. It is translated as CASSPHDRYNEQFF. The full variable domain, its missing parts supplied by reference TRBV28 and TRBJ2-1, is DVKVTQSSRYLVKRTGEKVFLECVQDMDHENMFWYRQDPGLGLRLIYFSYDVKMKEKGDIPEGYSVSREKKERFSLILESASTNQTSMYLCASSPHDRYNEQFFGPGTRLTVL.

This clone appeared many times. The chain has TRBV9 and TRBJ1-6; D is uncertain. Trimming removed 3 bases from V and 9 bases from J, with 10 bases in between. The CDR3 loop spans 13 amino acids. The germline gives CDR1 SGDLS, CDR2 YYNGEE. The CDR3 here is CASSGQASSPLHF. The DNA for the CDR3 is TGTGCCAGCAGCGGGCAGGCCAGTTCACCCCTCCACTTT.

This clone showed up many times. V usage is TRBV20-1 and J usage is TRBJ2-7, with D possibly matching TRBD2 (5 bases). CDR3 length: 13 amino acids. Germline V gene data show CDR1 as DFQATT and CDR2 as SNEGSKA (reference sequence). Trimming shortened V by 5 bases and J by 3 bases, and 14 bases separated the two germline ends. The chain's CDR3 is CSAETGKVYEQYF. CDR3 nucleotide sequence: TGCAGTGCTGAGACGGGGAAGGTCTACGAGCAGTACTTC.

This clone appeared many times. The V call is TRBV7-9, the J call TRBJ2-5; D remains unclear. CDR1 and CDR2 (germline): SEHNR, FQNEAQ (reference sequence). V gave up 5 bases and J gave up 4 bases, with 14 bases separating them. This CDR3 comprises 14 residues. In nucleotides, the CDR3 is TGTGCCAGCAGCGCCCCCCTTATTCCAGAGACCCAGTACTTC. Translated: CASSAPLIPETQYF.

This clone came up many times. This chain connects TRBV24-1 to TRBJ2-3, with a possible D match to TRBD1 (6 bases). In germline, CDR1 is KGHDR, CDR2 SFDVKD. The CDR3 contains 17 residues. V lost 9 bases to trimming and J lost 3 bases, with 24 bases between them. CDR3 sequence: CATSPTAGASGTDTQYF. CDR3 bases: TGTGCCACCTCACCCACCGCAGGGGCGTCGGGGACAGATACGCAGTATTTT.

The V call is TRBV7-9, the J call TRBJ2-7, with 11 bases fitting TRBD2. Germline V gene lookup returns CDR1 SEHNR and CDR2 FQNEAQ (reference sequence). J lost 8 bases, V lost 11 bases, and 17 bases had no gene match. The CDR3 has 15 residues. The CDR3 sequence: CAYTPSTSGGGKQYF. As DNA, the CDR3 is TGTGCCTACACCCCCTCCACTAGCGGGGGCGGGAAGCAGTACTTC.